Sequencing of this T cell receptor (beta chain) was carried out in a study of T cells in Graves' hyperthyroidism and ophthalmopathy. Amplified TCR beta CDR3 regions derived from RNA transcripts. The HTBI primer set was used in a first-round RT-PCR of the TCR CDR3. One entry per CDR3 protein results from TCRdb running MiXCR on the multiplex PCR reads. The data show a few hundred thousand distinct CDR3 sequences, under 20% seen once. Patients aged 18 to 65 with hyperthyroidism were newly diagnosed, with duration under 2 months. This clonotype was observed at least ten times. A read error may produce the germline difference seen at one junction end. The CDR3 covers 12 residues. CDR1 KGHSH and CDR2 LQKENI come from the germline V gene.

The sequence derives from a woman under 30 with Graves' hyperthyroidism. What was sequenced was blood. The chain joins TRBV18 to TRBJ2-5, with D uncertain. The CDR3: CASSPEQETQYF. In DNA form, the CDR3 reads TGCGCCAGCAGCCCGGAGCAAGAGACCCAGTACTTC.